Sequencing of this TCR beta chain was carried out in a study of T cell clonality in common variable immunodeficiency. This clone was detected only a few times. Its antigen remains unknown. Sequencing ends 3 residues short of the CDR3 end; the germline J gene provides the rest. Germline values: CDR1 SGHRS, CDR2 YFSETQ. V dropped 7 bases and J dropped 3; count of bases not matched to a gene: 8. CDR3 length: 14 residues. General observations from the study: Reportedly, TCR beta sequences from common variable immunodeficiency showed fewer deletions and N-nucleotide insertions. Fewer TCRbeta clones were shared among CVID subjects than controls.

Assay used: immunoSEQ multiplex PCR; TCRdb lists only in-frame clones, some missing. The sample shows some 13,000 clones, none of them appearing just once. The chain employs TRBV5-1 and TRBJ2-7; 9 bases align to TRBD2. The receptor was derived from a human donor with common variable immunodeficiency. Sequenced: peripheral blood mononuclear cells. CDR3 bases read: TGCGCCAGCGCCGCCGGACTAGCGATCTACGAG. It yields the protein CASAAGLAIYE. The whole CDR3 is CASAAGLAIYEQYF. Combining the CDR3 with reference TRBV5-1 and TRBJ2-7 gives the whole variable domain KAGVTQTPRYLIKTRGQQVTLSCSPISGHRSVSWYQQTPGQGLQFLFEYFSETQRNKGNFPGRFSGRQFSNSRSEMNVSTLELGDSALYLCASAAGLAIYEQYFGPGTRLTVT.